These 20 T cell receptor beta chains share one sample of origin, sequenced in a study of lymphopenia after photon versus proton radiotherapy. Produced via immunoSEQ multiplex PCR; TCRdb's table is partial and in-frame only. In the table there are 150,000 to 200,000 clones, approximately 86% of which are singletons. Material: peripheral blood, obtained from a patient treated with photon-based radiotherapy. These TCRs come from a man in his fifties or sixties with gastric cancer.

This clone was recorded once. Here the CDR3 DNA reads TGTGCCAGCAGTTACTCAAGGGGGTTCACTGAAGCTTTCTTT. Translation: CASSYSRGFTEAFF. This sequence joins TRBV6-5 and TRBJ1-1, with a weak D call TRBD1 (6 bases). V lost 0 bases and J lost 4, with 9 bases in between. The V gene's germline CDR1 is MNHEY and CDR2 SVGAGI. The CDR3 extends over 14 amino acids.

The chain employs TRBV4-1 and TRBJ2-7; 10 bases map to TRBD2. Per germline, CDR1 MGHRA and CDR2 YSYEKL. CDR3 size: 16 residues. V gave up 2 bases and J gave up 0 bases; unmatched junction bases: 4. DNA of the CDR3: TGCGCCAGCAGCCAAAGGACTAGCGGTAGCTCCTACGAGCAGTACTTC. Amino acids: CASSQRTSGSSYEQYF.

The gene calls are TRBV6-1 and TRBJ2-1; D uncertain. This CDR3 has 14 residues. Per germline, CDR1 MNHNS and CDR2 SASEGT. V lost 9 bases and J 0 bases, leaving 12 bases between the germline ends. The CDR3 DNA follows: TGTGCCAGTCGTGGGCCAAGCTCCTACAATGAGCAGTTCTTC. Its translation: CASRGPSSYNEQFF.

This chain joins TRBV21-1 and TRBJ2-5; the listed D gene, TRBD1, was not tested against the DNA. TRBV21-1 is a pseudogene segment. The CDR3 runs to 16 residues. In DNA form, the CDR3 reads TGTGCCAGCAGCAAATTGAGGGACAGGGAGGGAGAGACCCAGTACTTC. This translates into CASSKLRDREGETQYF.

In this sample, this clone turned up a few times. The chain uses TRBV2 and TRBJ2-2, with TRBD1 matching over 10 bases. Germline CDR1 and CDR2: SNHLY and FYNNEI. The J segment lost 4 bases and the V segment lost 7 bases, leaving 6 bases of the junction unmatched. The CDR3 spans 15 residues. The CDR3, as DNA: TGTGCCAGCAAACGACAGGGGGCCCGCACCGGGGAGCTGTTTTTT. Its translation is CASKRQGARTGELFF.

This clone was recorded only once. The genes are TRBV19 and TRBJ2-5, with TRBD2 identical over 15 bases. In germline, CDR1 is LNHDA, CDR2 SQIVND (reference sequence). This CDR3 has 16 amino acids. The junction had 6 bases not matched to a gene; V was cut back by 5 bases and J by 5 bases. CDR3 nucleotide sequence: TGTGCCAGTAGTTTCGGACTAGCGGGAGGGATGGAGACCCAGTACTTC. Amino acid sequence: CASSFGLAGGMETQYF.

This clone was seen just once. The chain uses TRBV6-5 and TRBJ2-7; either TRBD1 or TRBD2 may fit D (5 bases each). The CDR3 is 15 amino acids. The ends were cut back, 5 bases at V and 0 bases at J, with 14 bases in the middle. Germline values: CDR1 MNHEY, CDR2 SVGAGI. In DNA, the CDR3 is TGTGCCAGCAGTAGGGCCGGGACGGCCTCCTACGAGCAGTACTTC. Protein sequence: CASSRAGTASYEQYF.

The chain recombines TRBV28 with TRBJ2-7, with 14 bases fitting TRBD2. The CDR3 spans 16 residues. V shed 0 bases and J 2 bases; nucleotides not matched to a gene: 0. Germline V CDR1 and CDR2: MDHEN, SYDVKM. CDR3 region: CASSLWTSGRAYEQYF. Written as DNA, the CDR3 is TGTGCCAGCAGTTTATGGACTAGCGGGAGGGCCTACGAGCAGTACTTC. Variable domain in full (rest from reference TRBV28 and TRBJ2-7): DVKVTQSSRYLVKRTGEKVFLECVQDMDHENMFWYRQDPGLGLRLIYFSYDVKMKEKGDIPEGYSVSREKKERFSLILESASTNQTSMYLCASSLWTSGRAYEQYFGPGTRLTVT.

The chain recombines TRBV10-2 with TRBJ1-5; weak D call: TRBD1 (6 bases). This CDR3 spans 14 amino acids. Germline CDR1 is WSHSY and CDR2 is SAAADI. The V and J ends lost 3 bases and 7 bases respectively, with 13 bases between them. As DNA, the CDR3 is TGCGCCAGCAGTGAAACCATCAGGGGCCAGCCCCAGCATTTT. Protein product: CASSETIRGQPQHF.

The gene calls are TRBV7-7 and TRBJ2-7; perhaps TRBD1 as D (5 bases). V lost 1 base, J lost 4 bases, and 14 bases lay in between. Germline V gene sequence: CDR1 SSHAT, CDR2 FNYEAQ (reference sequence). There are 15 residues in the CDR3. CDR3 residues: CASSLGQGWSYEQYF. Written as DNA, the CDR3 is TGTGCCAGCAGCTTAGGGCAGGGCTGGAGTTACGAGCAGTACTTC. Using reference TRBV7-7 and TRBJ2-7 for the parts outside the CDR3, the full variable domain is GAGVSQSPRYKVTKRGQDVTLRCDPISSHATLYWYQQALGQGPEFLTYFNYEAQPDKSGLPSDRFSAERPEGSISTLTIQRTEQRDSAMYRCASSLGQGWSYEQYFGPGTRLTVT.

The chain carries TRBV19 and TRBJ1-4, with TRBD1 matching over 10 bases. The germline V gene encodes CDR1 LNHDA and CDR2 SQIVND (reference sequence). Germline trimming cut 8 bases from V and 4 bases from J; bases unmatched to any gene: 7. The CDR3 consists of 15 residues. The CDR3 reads CASGPTGGVNEKLFF. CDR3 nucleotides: TGTGCCAGTGGTCCGACAGGGGGCGTTAATGAAAAACTGTTTTTT.

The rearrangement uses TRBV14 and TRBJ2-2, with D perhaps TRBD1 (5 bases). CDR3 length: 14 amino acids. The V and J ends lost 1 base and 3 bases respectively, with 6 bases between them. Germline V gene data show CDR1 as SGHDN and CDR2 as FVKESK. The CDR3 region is CASSQVRDTGELFF. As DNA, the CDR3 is TGTGCCAGCAGCCAAGTCAGGGACACCGGGGAGCTGTTTTTT.

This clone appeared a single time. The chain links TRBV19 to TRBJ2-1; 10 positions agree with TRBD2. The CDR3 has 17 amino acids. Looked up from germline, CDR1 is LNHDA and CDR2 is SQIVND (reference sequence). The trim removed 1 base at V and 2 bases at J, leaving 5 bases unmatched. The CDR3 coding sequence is TGTGCCAGTAGTATAGGATTAGCGGGAGGTACCTACAATGAGCAGTTCTTC. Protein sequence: CASSIGLAGGTYNEQFF.

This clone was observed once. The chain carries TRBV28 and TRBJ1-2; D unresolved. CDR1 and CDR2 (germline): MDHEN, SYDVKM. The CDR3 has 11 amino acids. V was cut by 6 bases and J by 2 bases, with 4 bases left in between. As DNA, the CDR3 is TGTGCCAGCAGCAACAACTATGGCTACACCTTC. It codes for CASSNNYGYTF.

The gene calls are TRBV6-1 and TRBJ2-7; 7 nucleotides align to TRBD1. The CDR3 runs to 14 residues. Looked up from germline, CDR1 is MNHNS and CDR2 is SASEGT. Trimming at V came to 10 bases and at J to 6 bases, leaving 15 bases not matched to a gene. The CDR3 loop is CATGQDPFSLEQYF. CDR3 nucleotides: TGTGCCACCGGACAGGACCCTTTCTCCCTCGAGCAGTACTTC.

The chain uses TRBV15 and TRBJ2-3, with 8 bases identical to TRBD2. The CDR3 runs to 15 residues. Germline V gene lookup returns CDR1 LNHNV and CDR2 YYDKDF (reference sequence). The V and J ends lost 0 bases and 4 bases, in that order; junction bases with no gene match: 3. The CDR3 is CATSRDLAGSDTQYF. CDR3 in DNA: TGTGCCACCAGCAGAGATCTAGCGGGTTCAGATACGCAGTATTTT.

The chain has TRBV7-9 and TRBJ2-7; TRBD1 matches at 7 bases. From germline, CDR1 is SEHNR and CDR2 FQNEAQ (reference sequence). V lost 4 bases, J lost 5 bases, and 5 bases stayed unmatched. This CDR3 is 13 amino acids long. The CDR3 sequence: CASSWEQGNEQYF. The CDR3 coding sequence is TGTGCCAGCAGCTGGGAACAGGGGAACGAGCAGTACTTC.

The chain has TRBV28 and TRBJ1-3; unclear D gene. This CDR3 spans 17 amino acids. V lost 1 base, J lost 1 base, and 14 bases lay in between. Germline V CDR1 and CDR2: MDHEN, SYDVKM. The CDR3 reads CASSLYQAGLSGNTIYF. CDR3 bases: TGTGCCAGCAGTTTATATCAGGCCGGCCTATCTGGAAACACCATATATTTT.

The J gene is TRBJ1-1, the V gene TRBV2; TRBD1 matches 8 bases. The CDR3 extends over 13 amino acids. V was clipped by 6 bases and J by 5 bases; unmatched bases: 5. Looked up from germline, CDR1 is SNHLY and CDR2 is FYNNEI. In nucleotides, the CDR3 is TGTGCCAGCAGGGGACAGGAGGGGACTGAAGCTTTCTTT. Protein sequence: CASRGQEGTEAFF.

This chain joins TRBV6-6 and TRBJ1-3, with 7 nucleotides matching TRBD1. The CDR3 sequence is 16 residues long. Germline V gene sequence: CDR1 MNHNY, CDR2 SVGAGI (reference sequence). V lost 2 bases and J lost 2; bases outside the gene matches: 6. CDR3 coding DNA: TGTGCCAGCAGTTACACCAATACAGGGGCTGGAAACACCATATATTTT. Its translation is CASSYTNTGAGNTIYF.